The T cell receptor beta chain under discussion was sequenced for a study of blood T cell repertoires in COVID-19. Study details: COVID-19 samples collected from the United States, Italy and Spain covered acute and convalescent phases. The cDNA or gDNA used as material had been derived from T cells, B-cell-depleted T cells, or PBMCs.

This clone was counted a single time. The CDR3 is 13 amino acids. V dropped 0 bases and J dropped 9 bases, with 11 bases sitting between them. Germline CDR1 and CDR2: KGHSH and LQKENI. Authors' methods: By means of reference gene primer amplification, nucleated cell counts were estimated. Profiling relied on immunoSEQ multiplex PCR, and the TCRdb table lists in-frame clones only, not all of them. D and trimming were read from the DNA, whereas the V and J calls and clone size are those reported in that table. The top ten hold about 1.8% of the sample, which has roughly 210,000 clones, about 87% seen once.

The specimen sequenced was peripheral blood. The rearrangement links TRBV18 to TRBJ1-1; TRBD1 might be the D (6 bases). The TCR originated in a man between 65 and 85 years old with acute or convalescent COVID-19. The CDR3 DNA reads TGTGCCAGCTCACCACCCGGACAGTACAAAGCTTTCTTT. Translated: CASSPPGQYKAFF.